Each of the 10 T cell receptor beta chains below was sequenced from the same sample in a study of blood T cell repertoires in COVID-19. Clones were read by immunoSEQ multiplex PCR, and TCRdb kept only the in-frame ones, dropping some. The data show roughly 160,000 clones, under 90% seen once. Sample: PBMCs or T cells enriched from blood (not recorded which). The receptors come from a man aged 50 to 59 who had recovered from COVID-19.

The chain links TRBV14 to TRBJ2-2; D is undetermined. The CDR3 sequence is 14 residues long. Germline CDR1 and CDR2: SGHDN and FVKESK. V was cut by 1 base and J by 4 bases, with 7 bases left in between. As DNA, the CDR3 is TGTGCCAGCAGCCAAGCCAGGTTCACCGGGGAGCTGTTTTTT. It encodes CASSQARFTGELFF.

The chain joins TRBV21-1 to TRBJ1-5; the table's D call of TRBD1 was not tested on the DNA. TRBV21-1 is a documented pseudogene. The CDR3 consists of 17 residues. CDR3 coding DNA: TGTGCCAGAACTCCGATGGCAAGGAGCCAGGGGGGTCAGCCCCAGCATTTT. Residues: CARTPMARSQGGQPQHF.

The chain has TRBV28 and TRBJ1-5; D is perhaps TRBD1 (5 bases). This CDR3 comprises 17 residues. CDR1 MDHEN and CDR2 SYDVKM come from the germline V gene. Trimming removed 5 bases from V and 8 bases from J, with 25 bases in between. CDR3 nucleotides: TGTGCCAGCAGTCCCGGCGGCGGCAGTGGGCAGGGTGAGCCCCAGCATTTT. This encodes CASSPGGGSGQGEPQHF.

The chain employs TRBV9 and TRBJ2-7, with D possibly matching TRBD2 (5 bases). V gave up 0 bases and J gave up 4 bases, with 14 bases separating them. This CDR3 spans 15 amino acids. Germline CDR1 reads SGDLS; CDR2 reads YYNGEE. The CDR3 DNA reads TGTGCCAGCAGCGTAGCGTCCGGGGTGAGATACGAGCAGTACTTC. Translated, it gives CASSVASGVRYEQYF. The whole variable domain, filled in from reference TRBV9 and TRBJ2-7, reads DSGVTQTPKHLITATGQRVTLRCSPRSGDLSVYWYQQSLDQGLQFLIQYYNGEERAKGNILERFSAQQFPDLHSELNLSSLELGDSALYFCASSVASGVRYEQYFGPGTRLTVT.

V gene TRBV7-2 combines with J gene TRBJ1-2; weak D call: TRBD1 (6 bases). Per germline, CDR1 SGHTA and CDR2 FQGNSA. The CDR3 runs to 13 residues. With 8 bases removed from V and 9 bases from J, the gap between germline ends came to 19 bases. The CDR3 loop is CASAPGTITSYTF. CDR3 sequence (DNA): TGTGCCAGCGCCCCCGGGACAATCACTAGCTACACCTTC.

This chain links TRBV9 with TRBJ2-1; maybe TRBD1 (5 bases). CDR1 is SGDLS, CDR2 YYNGEE, per germline. V was pared by 3 bases and J by 5 bases, with 15 bases between. This CDR3 is 15 amino acids long. CDR3 protein: CASSEQGAGHNEQFF. The DNA for the CDR3 is TGTGCCAGCAGCGAACAAGGGGCAGGGCACAATGAGCAGTTCTTC.

The chain couples TRBV7-9 to TRBJ2-4, with TRBD1 identical over 10 bases. The CDR3 has 17 amino acids. V was clipped by 5 bases and J by 0 bases; unmatched bases: 7. The germline gives CDR1 SEHNR, CDR2 FQNEAQ (reference sequence). The CDR3 DNA sequence: TGTGCCAGCAGCACATGGACAGGGGGGATAGCCAAAAACATTCAGTACTTC. This translates into CASSTWTGGIAKNIQYF. Based on the CDR3 plus reference TRBV7-9 and TRBJ2-4, the full variable domain is DTGVSQNPRHKITKRGQNVTFRCDPISEHNRLYWYRQTLGQGPEFLTYFQNEAQLEKSRLLSDRFSAERPKGSFSTLEIQRTEQGDSAMYLCASSTWTGGIAKNIQYFGAGTRLSVL.

V is TRBV5-6 and J is TRBJ2-3; possible D gene TRBD2, 5 bases. Trimming took 4 bases from V and 4 from J, leaving 10 bases between them. CDR3 length: 13 amino acids. The germline V gene has CDR1 SGHDT and CDR2 YYEEEE. CDR3 sequence reads: CASSPTGADTQYF. In nucleotides, the CDR3 is TGTGCCAGCAGCCCGACCGGGGCAGATACGCAGTATTTT.

The chain is built from TRBV19 and TRBJ1-2, with a weak D call TRBD1 (6 bases). Germline lookup yields CDR1 LNHDA and CDR2 SQIVND (reference sequence). This CDR3 comprises 13 residues. V lost 8 bases and J lost 8, with 18 bases in between. CDR3 region: CASGETGRHGYTF. DNA of the CDR3: TGTGCCAGTGGGGAAACAGGGCGTCACGGCTACACCTTC.

The chain combines TRBV6-5 with TRBJ1-2; D is unresolved. CDR1 and CDR2 from the germline V gene are MNHEY and SVGAGI. CDR3 length equals 15 residues. With 2 bases removed from V and 7 bases from J, the gap between germline ends came to 17 bases. In DNA form, the CDR3 reads TGTGCCAGCAGTTACGGCCCCGGGATATGGGGTGGCTACACCTTC. Residues: CASSYGPGIWGGYTF.